One and the same sample provided the 28 T cell receptor beta chains below, sequenced in a study of cytomegalovirus exposure and HLA in healthy donors. PCR involved 60 Vbeta and 13 Jbeta primers. Profiled with immunoSEQ multiplex PCR; TCRdb holds only in-frame clones, not every one. The data show 150,000 to 180,000 clones, roughly 75% seen once. What was sequenced was PBMCs. The receptors derive from a man younger than 35 in good health and CMV-seronegative.

The CDR3 loop reads CASSYPGGEQYF. CDR3 coding DNA: TGTGCCAGCAGTTACCCAGGGGGCGAGCAGTACTTC. This rearrangement joins TRBV6-6 to TRBJ2-7; 7 bases agree with TRBD1. Unmatched junction bases numbered 1, after V lost 2 bases and J lost 6 bases. CDR1 is MNHNY and CDR2 is SVGAGI in the germline V gene (reference sequence). The CDR3 loop spans 12 amino acids.

The rearrangement joins TRBV6-5 to TRBJ2-7, with TRBD2 identical over 12 bases. Per the germline V gene, CDR1 is MNHEY and CDR2 is SVGAGI. The CDR3 has 15 amino acids. V dropped 5 bases and J dropped 10; count of bases not matched to a gene: 12. CDR3 DNA: TGTGCCAGCAGTACCCGGACTAGCGGGAATTCTGATCAGTACTTC. It is translated as CASSTRTSGNSDQYF.

The DNA for the CDR3 is TGCAGCGCACTAAGTGCAGGGGACAGGGGTACAGATACGCAGTATTTT. This encodes CSALSAGDRGTDTQYF. The chain links TRBV29-1 to TRBJ2-3, with 10 bases lining up with TRBD1. This CDR3 has 16 residues. V was pared by 7 bases and J by 3 bases, with 13 bases of the junction left unmatched. CDR1 and CDR2 (germline): SQVTM, ANQGSEA.

The chain links TRBV29-1 to TRBJ1-4; no clear D. Germline V lookup: CDR1 SQVTM, CDR2 ANQGSEA. With 4 bases removed from V and 6 bases from J, the gap between germline ends came to 6 bases. CDR3 size: 11 residues. DNA of the CDR3: TGCAGCGTTGTGAGGGATGAAAAACTGTTTTTT. Protein sequence: CSVVRDEKLFF.

V is TRBV19 and J is TRBJ2-3, with TRBD2 identical over 7 bases. Germline CDR1 and CDR2: LNHDA and SQIVND (reference sequence). The CDR3 consists of 15 residues. The V and J ends lost 4 bases and 2 bases, in that order; junction bases with no gene match: 6. For the CDR3, the DNA is TGTGCCAGTAGTAAGGAGAGCGGGAACACAGATACGCAGTATTTT. This translates into CASSKESGNTDTQYF.

This sequence joins TRBV11-3 and TRBJ2-7; TRBD2 might be the D (6 bases). Germline CDR1 SGHNT, CDR2 YENEEA. The V end was cut by 5 bases, the J end by 4 bases, with 15 bases between. The CDR3 is 14 amino acids. The CDR3 protein is CASSPRDSRYEQYF. The CDR3 DNA sequence: TGTGCCAGCAGCCCCCGGGACTCCCGATACGAGCAGTACTTC.

V gene TRBV27 combines with J gene TRBJ2-1; TRBD2 agrees at 8 bases. Per the germline V gene, CDR1 is MNHEY and CDR2 is SMNVEV (reference sequence). Unmatched junction bases numbered 12, after V lost 6 bases and J lost 8 bases. The CDR3 is made up of 15 amino acids. CDR3 DNA sequence: TGTGCCAGCAGCGTTTGGACTAGCAGCTTGGATGAGCAGTTCTTC. This encodes CASSVWTSSLDEQFF.

This sequence joins TRBV29-1 and TRBJ2-5; D perhaps matches TRBD1 (5 bases). Judging by the DNA end, TRBJ2-7 fits better; the J call may be wrong. From germline, CDR1 is SQVTM and CDR2 ANQGSEA. This CDR3 is 11 amino acids long. The CDR3 nucleotides read TGCAGCGCGGACACCACCTACGAGCAGTACTTC. Translation gives CSADTTYEQYF.

The chain is built from TRBV19 and TRBJ2-3; 10 positions agree with TRBD1. CDR1 is LNHDA and CDR2 is SQIVND in the germline V gene (reference sequence). With V trimmed by 10 bases and J by 3 bases, 16 bases remained unmatched. The CDR3 is made up of 17 amino acids. The CDR3 sequence is CATQPLRTGGGTDTQYF. As DNA, the CDR3 is TGTGCCACCCAGCCCCTCCGGACAGGGGGGGGGACAGATACGCAGTATTTT.

This clone came up a few times. The chain uses TRBV2 and TRBJ2-7; 7 positions match TRBD1. Losses at the gene ends were 7 bases for V and 2 bases for J; bases not matched to a gene: 5. Germline CDR1 reads SNHLY; CDR2 reads FYNNEI. This CDR3 is 13 amino acids long. The CDR3 DNA sequence: TGTGCCAGCACCAAGGGGGCGGCCTACGAGCAGTACTTC. Its translation is CASTKGAAYEQYF.

The V call is TRBV6-5, the J call TRBJ2-5; TRBD2 matches 7 bases. Germline CDR1 is MNHEY and CDR2 is SVGAGI. V shed 11 bases and J 7 bases; nucleotides not matched to a gene: 10. The CDR3 sequence is 12 residues long. DNA of the CDR3: TGTGCCGTCGGGGGGTCCGGGGGGACCCAGTACTTC. This encodes CAVGGSGGTQYF.

The rearrangement uses TRBV7-2 and TRBJ2-7, with D possibly being TRBD2 (5 bases). The ends were cut back, 0 bases at V and 7 bases at J, with 19 bases in the middle. Looked up from germline, CDR1 is SGHTA and CDR2 is FQGNSA. This CDR3 has 16 residues. In nucleotides, the CDR3 is TGTGCCAGCAGCTTAGCGCAGGAGGACCCACTGGGGGAGCAGTACTTC. This gives the protein CASSLAQEDPLGEQYF.

V is TRBV6-4 and J is TRBJ2-2, with 7 bases fitting TRBD2. Germline CDR1 reads MRHNA; CDR2 reads SNTAGT. Trimming removed 7 bases from V and 5 bases from J; junction bases left unmatched: 10. CDR3 length equals 15 residues. CDR3: CASTDLGAGTGELFF. CDR3 nucleotide sequence: TGTGCCAGCACCGACTTGGGAGCGGGAACCGGGGAGCTGTTTTTT.

This clone was detected only once. The chain links TRBV28 to TRBJ2-3, with D possibly TRBD1 on 6 matching bases. The CDR3 has 14 amino acids. V dropped 6 bases and J dropped 1 base, with 11 bases sitting between them. Germline V lookup: CDR1 MDHEN, CDR2 SYDVKM. The CDR3 DNA follows: TGTGCCAGCAGGTCGGGACACCGCACAGATACGCAGTATTTT. As protein: CASRSGHRTDTQYF. Looking up the rest from reference TRBV28 and TRBJ2-3 gives the full variable domain: DVKVTQSSRYLVKRTGEKVFLECVQDMDHENMFWYRQDPGLGLRLIYFSYDVKMKEKGDIPEGYSVSREKKERFSLILESASTNQTSMYLCASRSGHRTDTQYFGPGTRLTVL.

The gene calls are TRBV5-1 and TRBJ2-2, with D perhaps matching TRBD2 (6 bases). This CDR3 contains 15 residues. Germline values: CDR1 SGHRS, CDR2 YFSETQ. The V gene lost 4 bases and the J gene lost 0 bases, with 10 bases spanning the gap. The CDR3 reads CASSPDYTNTGELFF. CDR3 DNA sequence: TGCGCCAGCAGCCCGGACTATACGAACACCGGGGAGCTGTTTTTT.

The J gene is TRBJ2-1, the V gene TRBV5-1, with TRBD1 matching 7 bases. The CDR3 contains 14 residues. V gave up 0 bases and J gave up 6 bases; unmatched junction bases: 3. Germline CDR1 reads SGHRS; CDR2 reads YFSETQ. CDR3 nucleotide sequence: TGCGCCAGCAGCTTGGTTCCAGGGGGCAATGAGCAGTTCTTC. Its translation: CASSLVPGGNEQFF.

This chain joins TRBV19 and TRBJ2-7; 10 bases map to TRBD1. The CDR3 covers 15 residues. With V trimmed by 5 bases and J by 4 bases, 8 bases remained unmatched. Germline assignment: CDR1 LNHDA and CDR2 SQIVND (reference sequence). CDR3 region: CASSPGQGEIYEQYF. The CDR3 nucleotides are TGTGCCAGTAGTCCAGGACAGGGGGAGATATACGAGCAGTACTTC. The complete variable domain, with remaining parts taken from reference TRBV19 and TRBJ2-7, reads DGGITQSPKYLFRKEGQNVTLSCEQNLNHDAMYWYRQDPGQGLRLIYYSQIVNDFQKGDIAEGYSVSREKKESFPLTVTSAQKNPTAFYLCASSPGQGEIYEQYFGPGTRLTVT.

This chain joins TRBV27 and TRBJ1-1, with D possibly being TRBD1 (5 bases). Trimming cost V 4 bases and J 1 base, with 7 bases left between them. The CDR3 spans 13 residues. Per the germline V gene, CDR1 is MNHEY and CDR2 is SMNVEV (reference sequence). CDR3 DNA: TGTGCCAGCAGTTGGGGGGGGAACACTGAAGCTTTCTTT. Protein product: CASSWGGNTEAFF.

The rearrangement links TRBV30 to TRBJ2-6; D unresolved. Trimming stripped 3 bases from V and 4 bases from J, with 4 bases between. CDR1 and CDR2 (germline): GTSNPN, SVGIG (reference sequence). This CDR3 contains 12 residues. CDR3 amino acids: CAWSSGANVLTF. The CDR3 coding sequence is TGTGCCTGGAGCTCGGGGGCCAACGTCCTGACTTTC.

The chain combines TRBV27 with TRBJ2-7; 8 bases align to TRBD2. Trimming cost V 4 bases and J 9 bases; bases outside gene matches: 11. This CDR3 comprises 14 residues. Germline loops: CDR1 MNHEY, CDR2 SMNVEV (reference sequence). The CDR3 loop is CASSSPFRGGWQYF. CDR3 nucleotides: TGTGCCAGCAGTTCCCCCTTTCGGGGGGGTTGGCAGTACTTC.

J is TRBJ2-3 and V is TRBV4-1, with a possible D match to TRBD2 (6 bases). Trimming took 0 bases from V and 6 from J, leaving 19 bases between them. There are 17 residues in the CDR3. Germline V gene data show CDR1 as MGHRA and CDR2 as YSYEKL. Here the CDR3 reads CASSQDLSGAAGDTQYF. The DNA for the CDR3 is TGCGCCAGCAGCCAAGATCTCAGCGGAGCTGCGGGGGATACGCAGTATTTT.

The rearrangement joins TRBV29-1 to TRBJ1-2; the match to TRBD1 covers 9 bases. The germline CDR1 and CDR2 sequences are SQVTM and ANQGSEA. The V and J ends lost 3 bases and 7 bases, in that order; junction bases with no gene match: 9. The CDR3 length is 14 residues. CDR3 residues: CSVESPTGGGGYTF. CDR3 DNA: TGCAGCGTTGAGTCCCCCACAGGGGGCGGTGGCTACACCTTC.

The chain has TRBV25-1 and TRBJ2-4; a possible D gene is TRBD1 (5 bases). From germline, CDR1 is MGHDK and CDR2 SYGVNS. V lost 6 bases and J 0 bases, leaving 9 bases between the germline ends. CDR3 length: 14 amino acids. Here the CDR3 reads CASSLTVAKNIQYF. CDR3 nucleotide sequence: TGTGCCAGCAGCCTGACAGTAGCCAAAAACATTCAGTACTTC.

This clone has only a few counts. The chain carries TRBV4-1 and TRBJ2-1, with TRBD2 matching 13 bases. Trimming cost V 0 bases and J 7 bases; bases outside gene matches: 6. The CDR3 runs 17 residues. CDR1 is MGHRA and CDR2 is YSYEKL in the germline V gene. CDR3 loop: CASSQDSGLAGVNEQFF. In DNA, the CDR3 is TGCGCCAGCAGCCAAGATTCCGGACTAGCGGGAGTAAATGAGCAGTTCTTC.

This clone was seen a few times. The chain carries TRBV7-8 and TRBJ2-2; D is ambiguous. Germline V gene data show CDR1 as SGHVS and CDR2 as FQNEAQ. The CDR3 totals 14 residues. The ends were cut back, 3 bases at V and 7 bases at J, with 12 bases in the middle. CDR3 nucleotides: TGTGCCAGCAGCTTGTTGGTGATCGGCGGGGAGCTGTTTTTT. It yields the protein CASSLLVIGGELFF.

V is TRBV7-9 and J is TRBJ1-2, with a tentative D call TRBD1 (6 bases). This CDR3 region has 13 residues. CDR1 SEHNR and CDR2 FQNEAQ come from the germline V gene (reference sequence). Trimming pared 7 bases from V and 6 bases from J, leaving 15 bases between. The CDR3 coding sequence is TGTGCCAGCAATAACAGGGTTATCGATGGCTACACCTTC. It yields the protein CASNNRVIDGYTF.

The CDR3 is CASSLSPSSNTIYF. The CDR3 DNA follows: TGTGCCAGCAGCTTATCCCCCTCCTCCAACACCATATATTTT. The V and J genes are TRBV11-3 and TRBJ1-3; the D is unclear. Trimming cost V 2 bases and J 7 bases, with 12 bases left between them. Germline V lookup: CDR1 SGHNT, CDR2 YENEEA. This CDR3 contains 14 residues.

This chain joins TRBV19 and TRBJ2-5, with TRBD2 matching over 11 bases. This CDR3 has 15 amino acids. Losses at the gene ends were 4 bases for V and 1 base for J; bases not matched to a gene: 2. CDR1 and CDR2 from the germline V gene are LNHDA and SQIVND (reference sequence). This chain's CDR3 is CASSTGTSGQETQYF. CDR3 DNA: TGTGCCAGTAGTACGGGGACTAGCGGCCAAGAGACCCAGTACTTC.